The clone carrying this T cell receptor (beta chain) occurred a few times. Its matching antigen is unknown. Subsets obtained from CD4+ cells comprised CD45RA+ naive and CD45RA-negative memory cells. Assay used: immunoSEQ multiplex PCR; TCRdb lists only in-frame clones, some missing. The profile shows 950,000 to 1,100,000 clones, 75% to 80% of them singletons. The data are from a study of shared clonotypes between healthy human individuals. General study findings and limits: Sampling used blood alone; tissue repertoires probably differ. Represented genetic and exposure-history diversity was restricted by having few donors. Estimated richness values were generally larger in naive subsets than in memory subsets.

CDR1 is LNHDA and CDR2 is SQIVND in the germline V gene (reference sequence). CDR3 length equals 15 residues. Trimming left V 6 bases short and J 4 bases short, with 18 bases between. This receptor was taken from a man between 18 and 35 years old in good health. Some clones in this sample may be carry-over from other donors' samples. V is TRBV19 and J is TRBJ2-5; D may be TRBD1 (6 bases). Material: memory CD4+ T cells from PBMCs. The subset: CD45RA-negative fraction. CDR3 bases: TGTGCCAGTAGCCCCACAGGGACCCAGGGAGAGACCCAGTACTTC. Encoded protein: CASSPTGTQGETQYF.